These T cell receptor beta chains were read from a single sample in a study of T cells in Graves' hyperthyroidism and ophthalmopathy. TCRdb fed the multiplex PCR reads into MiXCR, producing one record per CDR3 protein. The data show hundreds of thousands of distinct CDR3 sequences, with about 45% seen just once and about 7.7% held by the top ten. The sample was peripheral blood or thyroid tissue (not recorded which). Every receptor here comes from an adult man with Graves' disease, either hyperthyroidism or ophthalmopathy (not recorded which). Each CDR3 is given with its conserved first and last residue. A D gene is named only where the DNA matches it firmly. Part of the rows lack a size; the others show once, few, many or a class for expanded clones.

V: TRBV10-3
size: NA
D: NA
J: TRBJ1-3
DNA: TGTGCCATCAGGGGGGTTGGAAACACCATATATTTT
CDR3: CAIRGVGNTIYF

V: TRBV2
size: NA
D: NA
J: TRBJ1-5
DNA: TGTGCCAGCAGCGGGGGGGGAAGCTCCTCTCATTTT
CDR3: CASSGGGSSSHF

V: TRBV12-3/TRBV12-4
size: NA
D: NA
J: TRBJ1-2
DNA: TGTGCCAGCAGTCCTTGGGGGGATATTGCAGGCGGCTACACCTTC
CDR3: CASSPWGDIAGGYTF

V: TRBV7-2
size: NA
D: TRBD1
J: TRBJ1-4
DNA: TGTGCCAGCAGCTCGACAGGGAATGAAAAACTGTTTTTT
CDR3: CASSSTGNEKLFF

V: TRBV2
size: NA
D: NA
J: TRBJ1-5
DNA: TGTGCCAGCAGTGCTAGTTTTCGGGCCCATCAGCCCCAGCATTTT
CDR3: CASSASFRAHQPQHF

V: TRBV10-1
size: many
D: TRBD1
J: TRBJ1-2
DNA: TGCGCCAGCAGTGAGACCAGGACAGGGAATGGCTACACCTTC
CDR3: CASSETRTGNGYTF

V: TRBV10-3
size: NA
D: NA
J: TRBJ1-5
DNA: TGTGCCACCTTGGACATGGAAGATCAGCCCCAGCATTTT
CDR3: CATLDMEDQPQHF

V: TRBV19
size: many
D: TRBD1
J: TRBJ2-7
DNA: TGTGCCAGTTACAACCGGGACAGGGTAGACGAGCAGTACTTC
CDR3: CASYNRDRVDEQYF

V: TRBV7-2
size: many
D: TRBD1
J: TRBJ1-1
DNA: TGTGCCAGCAGCAGAAGGGGACAGGACTATGAAGCTTTCTTT
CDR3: CASSRRGQDYEAFF

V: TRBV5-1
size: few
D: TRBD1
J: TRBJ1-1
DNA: TGCGCCAGCAGCTTTCGGACAGGTCAGGGGACTGAAGCTTTCTTT
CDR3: CASSFRTGQGTEAFF

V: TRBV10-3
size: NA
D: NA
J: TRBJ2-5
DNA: TGTGCCACGGCGGGAAATCGAGAGACCCAGTACTTC
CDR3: CATAGNRETQYF

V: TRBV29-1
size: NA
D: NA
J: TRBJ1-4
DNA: TGCAGCTTAGCTCAGGGGCCCGAAAAACTGTTTTTT
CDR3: CSLAQGPEKLFF

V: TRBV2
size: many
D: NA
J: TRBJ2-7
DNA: TGTGCCAGCCACAGGGAGCACGAGCAGTACTTC
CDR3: CASHREHEQYF

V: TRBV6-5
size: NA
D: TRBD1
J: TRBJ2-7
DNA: TGTGCCAGCAGGATGGACAGGGACGAGCAGTACTTC
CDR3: CASRMDRDEQYF

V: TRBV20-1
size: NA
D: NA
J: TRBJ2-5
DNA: TGCAGCCAAACCATGGGTTCCTTCCAAGAGACCCAGTACTTC
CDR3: CSQTMGSFQETQYF

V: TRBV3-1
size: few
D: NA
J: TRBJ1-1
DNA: TGTGCCAGCAGCCAATGGGGACGGAAGAACACTGAAGCTTTCTTT
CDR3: CASSQWGRKNTEAFF

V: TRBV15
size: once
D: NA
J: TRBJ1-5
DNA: TGTGCCACCAGCCTTGGACAGCAAGAGACCCAGCATTTT
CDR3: CATSLGQQETQHF

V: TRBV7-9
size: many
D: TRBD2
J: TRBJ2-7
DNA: TGTGCCAGCAGCTTGGAGGGACTAGGACGACAGTACGAGCAGTACTTC
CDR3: CASSLEGLGRQYEQYF

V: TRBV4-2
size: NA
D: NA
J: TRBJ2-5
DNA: TGTGCCAGCAGCCCGGGGGAGGAGACTCGCCAAGAGACCCAGTACTTC
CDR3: CASSPGEETRQETQYF

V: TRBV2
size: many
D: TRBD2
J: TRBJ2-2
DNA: TGTGCCAGCATCCCTCGGGGGGGACTAGCGGCACTGCCGAACACCGGGGAGCTGTTTTTT
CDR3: CASIPRGGLAALPNTGELFF

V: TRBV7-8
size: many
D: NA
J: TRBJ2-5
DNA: TGTGCCAGCAGCTTAGCCTGGGGAGCGAGACAAGAGACCCAGTACTTC
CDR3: CASSLAWGARQETQYF

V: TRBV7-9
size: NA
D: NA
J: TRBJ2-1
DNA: TGTGCCAGCAGCCCAAGACAGTATGCGCAGTTCTTC
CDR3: CASSPRQYAQFF

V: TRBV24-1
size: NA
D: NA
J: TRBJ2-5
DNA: TGTGCCACCAGTCCGTCGACAGGCGTGTCTCAAGAGACCCAGTACTTC
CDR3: CATSPSTGVSQETQYF

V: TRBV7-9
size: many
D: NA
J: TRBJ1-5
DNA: TGTGCCAGCAGCCATGGACAGTCCAATCAGCCCCAGCATTTT
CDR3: CASSHGQSNQPQHF

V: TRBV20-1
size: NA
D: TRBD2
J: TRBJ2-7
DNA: TGCAGTTCTAGGGGACTAGACTCCTACGAGCAGTACTTC
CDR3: CSSRGLDSYEQYF

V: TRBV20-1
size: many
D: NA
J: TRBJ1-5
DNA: TGCAGTGCCAGTCGAGCAGGTAGCAATCAGCCCCAGCATTTT
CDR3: CSASRAGSNQPQHF

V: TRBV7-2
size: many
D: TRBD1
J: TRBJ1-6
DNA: TGTGCCAGCAGCTTCCCGACAGGGGTCAATTCACCCCTCCACTTT
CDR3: CASSFPTGVNSPLHF

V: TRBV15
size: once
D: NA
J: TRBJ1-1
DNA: TGTGCCACCAGCAGCTTGGCCGCGACGGAGAACACTGAAGCTTTCTTT
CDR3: CATSSLAATENTEAFF

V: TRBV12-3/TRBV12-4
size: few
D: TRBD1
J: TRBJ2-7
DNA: TGTGCCACCATTCGGACAGGGAGCTCCTACGAGCAGTACTTC
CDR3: CATIRTGSSYEQYF

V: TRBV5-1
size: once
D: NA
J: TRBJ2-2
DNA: TGCGCCAGCAGCTTGGAAAGCGGTTTGAACACCGGGGAGCTGTTTTTT
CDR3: CASSLESGLNTGELFF

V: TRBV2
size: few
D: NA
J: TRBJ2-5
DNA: TGTGCCAGCAGTGAAGAGGACAGTGCATTGGGGACCCAGTACTTC
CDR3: CASSEEDSALGTQYF

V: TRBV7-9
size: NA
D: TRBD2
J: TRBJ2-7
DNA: TGTGCCAGCAGTCGTACTAGCGGGCGGAGCTCCTACGAGCAGTACTTC
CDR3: CASSRTSGRSSYEQYF

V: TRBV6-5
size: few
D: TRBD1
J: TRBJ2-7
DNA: TGTGCCAGCAGACCCGGGACAGAGTACGAGCAGTACTTC
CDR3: CASRPGTEYEQYF

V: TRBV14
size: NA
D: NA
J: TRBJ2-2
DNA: TGTGCCAGCAGCCAAGATCCGGGCGGGGAGCTGTTTTTT
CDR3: CASSQDPGGELFF

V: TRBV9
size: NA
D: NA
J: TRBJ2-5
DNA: TGTGCCAGCAGCGACACCCCAGAGACAGTTCAAGAGACCCAGTACTTC
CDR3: CASSDTPETVQETQYF

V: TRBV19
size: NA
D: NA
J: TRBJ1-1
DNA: TGTGCCTGTAGTATTACGAACACTGAAGCTTTCTTT
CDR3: CACSITNTEAFF

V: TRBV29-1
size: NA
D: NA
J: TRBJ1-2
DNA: TGCAGCGTCCGCCGGGACCGGGAATATGGCTACACCTTC
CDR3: CSVRRDREYGYTF

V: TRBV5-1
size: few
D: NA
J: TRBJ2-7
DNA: TGCGCCAGCAGCTTGGGACAGCTCTCCCAAACCTCCTCCTACGAGCAGTACTTC
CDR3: CASSLGQLSQTSSYEQYF

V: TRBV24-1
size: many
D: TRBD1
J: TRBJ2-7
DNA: TGTGCCACCAGTGACCGGACAGGAACCTACGAGCAGTACTTC
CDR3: CATSDRTGTYEQYF

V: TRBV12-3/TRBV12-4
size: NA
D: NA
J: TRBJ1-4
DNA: TGTGCCAGCAGTTTCGGGGCCGAAAAACTGTTTTTT
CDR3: CASSFGAEKLFF

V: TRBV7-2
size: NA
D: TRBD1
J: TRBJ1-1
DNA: TGTGCCAGCAAGAGGGACAGGGGGAACACTGAAGCTTTCTTT
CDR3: CASKRDRGNTEAFF

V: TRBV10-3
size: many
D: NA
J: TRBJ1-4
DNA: TGTGCCATCAGTGAGTGGGCAGCAACTAATGAAAAACTGTTTTTT
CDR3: CAISEWAATNEKLFF

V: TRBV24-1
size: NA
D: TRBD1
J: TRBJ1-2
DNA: TGTGCCACCAGTGACCCCAGGGGGCAACATGGCTACACCTTC
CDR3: CATSDPRGQHGYTF

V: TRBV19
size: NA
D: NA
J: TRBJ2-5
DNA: TGTGCCAGTGAGTCCCAAGCAGGGCTTGGGGCCGAAGAGACCCAGTACTTC
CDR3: CASESQAGLGAEETQYF

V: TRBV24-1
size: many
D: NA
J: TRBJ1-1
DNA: TGTGCCACCAGTGATTTCGGCGCTGAAGCTTTCTTT
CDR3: CATSDFGAEAFF

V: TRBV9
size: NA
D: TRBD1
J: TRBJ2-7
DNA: TGTGCCAGCGGAGGACAGGGGAGCTCCTACGAGCAGTACTTC
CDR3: CASGGQGSSYEQYF

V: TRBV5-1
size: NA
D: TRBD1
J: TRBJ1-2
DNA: TGCGCCAGCAGCACGACAGGGGACAACTATGGCTACACCTTC
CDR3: CASSTTGDNYGYTF

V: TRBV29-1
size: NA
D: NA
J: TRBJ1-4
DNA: TGCAGCGTTGAAGACAGGGACACTAATGAAAAACTGTTTTTT
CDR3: CSVEDRDTNEKLFF

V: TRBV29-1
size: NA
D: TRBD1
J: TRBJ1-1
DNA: TGCAGCGCTCTGACAGGGCAGGCAGCTGAAGCTTTCTTT
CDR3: CSALTGQAAEAFF

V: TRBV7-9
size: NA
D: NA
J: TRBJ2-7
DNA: TGTGCCAGCAGCTCCCCTGGGGGACCCAGGGCCTACGAGCAGTACTTC
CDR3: CASSSPGGPRAYEQYF

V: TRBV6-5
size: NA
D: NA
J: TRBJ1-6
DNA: TGTGCCAGCAGTCGGGAACGGTATAATTCACCCCTCCACTTT
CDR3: CASSRERYNSPLHF

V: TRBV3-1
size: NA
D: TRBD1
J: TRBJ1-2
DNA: TGTGCCAGCAGCCAAGGGGGCAGGGGGCAGTATGGCTACACCTTC
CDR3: CASSQGGRGQYGYTF

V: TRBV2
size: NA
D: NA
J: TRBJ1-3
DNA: TGTGCCAGCAGTCCGGATCCGCCTGGGAGAAACACCATATATTTT
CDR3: CASSPDPPGRNTIYF

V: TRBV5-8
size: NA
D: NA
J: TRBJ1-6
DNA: TGTGCCAGCAGCTTGGGGCCGATTGAACCCCTCCACTTT
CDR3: CASSLGPIEPLHF

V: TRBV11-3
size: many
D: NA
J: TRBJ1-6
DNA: TGTGCCAGCACTAATGTTCCTGGCTCACCCCTCCACTTT
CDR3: CASTNVPGSPLHF

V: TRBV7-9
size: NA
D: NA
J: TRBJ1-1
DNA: TGTGCCAGCACAAGCGGGGGGGCAGCTAACACTGAAGCTTTCTTT
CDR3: CASTSGGAANTEAFF

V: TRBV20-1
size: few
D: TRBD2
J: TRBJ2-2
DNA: TGCAGTGCTAGAGTCGGCCTAGCGGGAGACACCGGGGAGCTGTTTTTT
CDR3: CSARVGLAGDTGELFF

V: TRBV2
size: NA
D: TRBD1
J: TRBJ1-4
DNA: TGTGCCAGCAGTTTAGCAGGGGGCGTGGATGAAAAACTGTTTTTT
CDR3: CASSLAGGVDEKLFF